This passage covers 5 T cell receptor beta chains from one sample sequenced in a study of blood T cell repertoires in COVID-19. TCRdb keeps only in-frame clones here, not all; method: immunoSEQ multiplex PCR. The sample gives some 300,000 clones, around 90% of which show up once; less than 2% is in the top ten. The sample consisted of PBMCs or T cells enriched from blood (not recorded which). These receptor sequences come from a middle-aged woman who had recovered from COVID-19.

This clone was found a few times. The sample holds other DNA sequences that translate to the same CDR3. This chain uses TRBV5-1 with TRBJ1-2; the D gene is possibly TRBD1 (6 bases). This CDR3 is 14 amino acids long. CDR1 is SGHRS and CDR2 is YFSETQ in the germline V gene. Trimming removed 0 bases at V and 3 bases at J, with 9 bases between. This chain's CDR3 is CASSLGGGDYGYTF. CDR3 bases: TGCGCCAGCAGCTTGGGCGGGGGCGACTATGGCTACACCTTC.

CDR3 DNA: TGTGCCAGCAGTTGGGACAGAAACACCGGGGAGCTGTTTTTT. Protein product: CASSWDRNTGELFF. The chain combines TRBV2 with TRBJ2-2, with 7 bases fitting TRBD1. CDR1 and CDR2 (germline): SNHLY, FYNNEI. This CDR3 region has 14 residues. V lost 5 bases and J lost 2; bases outside the gene matches: 2.

The chain links TRBV6-5 to TRBJ2-3, with 7 positions matching TRBD1. The V and J ends lost 6 bases and 4 bases, in that order; junction bases with no gene match: 7. This CDR3 spans 14 amino acids. The germline V gene encodes CDR1 MNHEY and CDR2 SVGAGI. CDR3 region: CASSRGQPSDTQYF. CDR3 DNA: TGTGCCAGCAGCCGGGGACAGCCGTCAGATACGCAGTATTTT.

The chain carries TRBV7-6 and TRBJ1-3; TRBD1 might be the D (6 bases). The germline CDR1 and CDR2 sequences are SGHVS and FNYEAQ. The V end lost 4 bases, the J end lost 4 bases, and 17 bases lay between the germline ends. This CDR3 is 16 amino acids long. CDR3 in amino acids: CASSSLGHLGGNTIYF. For the CDR3, the DNA is TGTGCCAGCAGCTCGTTGGGACATCTGGGGGGAAACACCATATATTTT.

The chain uses TRBV7-6 and TRBJ1-1; possible D gene TRBD1, 5 bases. The CDR3 runs 16 residues. Per germline, CDR1 SGHVS and CDR2 FNYEAQ. The V end lost 4 bases, the J end lost 5 bases, and 20 bases lay between the germline ends. In nucleotides, the CDR3 is TGTGCCAGCAGCTCCCCCGGCGGGGGGGTACAAACTGAAGCTTTCTTT. This gives the protein CASSSPGGGVQTEAFF.